A single count supports the clone carrying this T cell receptor (beta chain). The V gene lost 5 bases and the J gene lost 1 base, with 9 bases spanning the gap. The CDR3 is 14 amino acids. Germline V gene data show CDR1 as SEHNR and CDR2 as FQNEAQ (reference sequence). These data belong to a study of blood T cell repertoires in COVID-19. Study at large: The United States, Italy and Spain provided the acute and convalescent COVID-19 samples.

Sequencing was performed with immunoSEQ multiplex PCR; in TCRdb, only in-frame clones are kept and a portion is missing. This sample carries fewer than 60,000 clones, around 85% of them seen once, and the ten largest clones take 5.5% to 7.5%. J is TRBJ1-5 and V is TRBV7-9; no reliable D call. Sequencing input: peripheral blood. The clonotype was recovered from a man in his 60s with acute or convalescent COVID-19. This CDR3 reads CASSDIRSNQPQHF. Written as DNA, the CDR3 is TGTGCCAGCAGCGACATCCGGAGCAATCAGCCCCAGCATTTT.